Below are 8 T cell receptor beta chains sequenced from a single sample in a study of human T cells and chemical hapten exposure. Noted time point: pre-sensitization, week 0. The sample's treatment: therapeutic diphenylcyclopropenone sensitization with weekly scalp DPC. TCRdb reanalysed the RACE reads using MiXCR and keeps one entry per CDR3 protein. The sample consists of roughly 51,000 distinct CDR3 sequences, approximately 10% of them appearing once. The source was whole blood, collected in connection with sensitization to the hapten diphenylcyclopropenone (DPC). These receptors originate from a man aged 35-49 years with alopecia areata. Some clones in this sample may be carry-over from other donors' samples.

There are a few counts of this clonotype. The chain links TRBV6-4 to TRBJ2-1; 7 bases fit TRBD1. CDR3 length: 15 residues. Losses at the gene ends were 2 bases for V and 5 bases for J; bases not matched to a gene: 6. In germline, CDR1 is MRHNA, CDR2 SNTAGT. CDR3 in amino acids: CASSDGGTDHNEQFF. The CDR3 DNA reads TGTGCCAGCAGTGACGGTGGGACAGACCACAATGAGCAGTTCTTC.

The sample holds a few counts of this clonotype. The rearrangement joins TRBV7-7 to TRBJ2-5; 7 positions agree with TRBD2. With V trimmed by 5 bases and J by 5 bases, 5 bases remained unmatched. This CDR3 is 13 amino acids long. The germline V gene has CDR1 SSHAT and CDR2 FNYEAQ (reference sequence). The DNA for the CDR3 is TGTGCCAGCAGCCCGGGGGGTGGGGAGACCCAGTACTTC. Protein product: CASSPGGGETQYF.

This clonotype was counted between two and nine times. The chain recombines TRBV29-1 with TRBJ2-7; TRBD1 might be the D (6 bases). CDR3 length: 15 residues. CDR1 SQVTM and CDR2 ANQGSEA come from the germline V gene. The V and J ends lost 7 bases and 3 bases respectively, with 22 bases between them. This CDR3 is CSAEEGQGLSYEQYF. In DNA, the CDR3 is TGCAGCGCAGAAGAGGGCCAGGGGTTGAGCTACGAGCAGTACTTC.

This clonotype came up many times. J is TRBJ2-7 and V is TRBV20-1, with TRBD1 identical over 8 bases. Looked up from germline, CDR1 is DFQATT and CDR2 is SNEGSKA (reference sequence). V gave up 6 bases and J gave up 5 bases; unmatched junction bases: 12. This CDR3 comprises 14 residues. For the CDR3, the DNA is TGCAGTGCCGACGCATCCGACAGGGGAAACGAGCAGTACTTC. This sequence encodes CSADASDRGNEQYF.

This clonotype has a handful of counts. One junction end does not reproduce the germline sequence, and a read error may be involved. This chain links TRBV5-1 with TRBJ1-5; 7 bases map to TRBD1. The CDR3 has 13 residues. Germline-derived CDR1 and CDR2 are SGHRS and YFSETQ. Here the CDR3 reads CASSLEGAQPQHF. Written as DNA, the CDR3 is TGCGCCAGCAGTTTGGAGGGGGCCCAGCCCCAGCATTTT. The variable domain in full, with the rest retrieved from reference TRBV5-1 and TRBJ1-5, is KAGVTQTPRYLIKTRGQQVTLSCSPISGHRSVSWYQQTPGQGLQFLFEYFSETQRNKGNFPGRFSGRQFSNSRSEMNVSTLELGDSALYLCASSLEGAQPQHFGDGTRLSIL.

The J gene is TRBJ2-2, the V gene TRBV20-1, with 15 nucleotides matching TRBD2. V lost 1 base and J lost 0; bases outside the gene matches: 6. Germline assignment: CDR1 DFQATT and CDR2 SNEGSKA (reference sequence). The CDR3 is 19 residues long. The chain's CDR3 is CSARAGLAGGPSNTGELFF. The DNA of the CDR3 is TGCAGTGCTAGAGCCGGACTAGCGGGAGGGCCGTCGAACACCGGGGAGCTGTTTTTT.

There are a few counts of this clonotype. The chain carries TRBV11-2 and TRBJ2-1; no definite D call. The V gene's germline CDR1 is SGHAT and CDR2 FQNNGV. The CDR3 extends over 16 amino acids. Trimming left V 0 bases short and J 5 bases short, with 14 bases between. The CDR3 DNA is TGTGCCAGCAGCTTAGATGGCGGAGCCGGAGACAATGAGCAGTTCTTC. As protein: CASSLDGGAGDNEQFF.

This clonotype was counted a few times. The CDR3 sequence: CARTPYWRASYNEQFF. Written as DNA, the CDR3 is TGTGCCAGAACGCCTTACTGGCGGGCGTCCTACAATGAGCAGTTCTTC. V gene TRBV9 combines with J gene TRBJ2-1; perhaps TRBD2 as D (5 bases). Trimming pared 8 bases from V and 1 base from J, leaving 19 bases between. CDR3 size: 16 residues. The V gene's germline CDR1 is SGDLS and CDR2 YYNGEE.